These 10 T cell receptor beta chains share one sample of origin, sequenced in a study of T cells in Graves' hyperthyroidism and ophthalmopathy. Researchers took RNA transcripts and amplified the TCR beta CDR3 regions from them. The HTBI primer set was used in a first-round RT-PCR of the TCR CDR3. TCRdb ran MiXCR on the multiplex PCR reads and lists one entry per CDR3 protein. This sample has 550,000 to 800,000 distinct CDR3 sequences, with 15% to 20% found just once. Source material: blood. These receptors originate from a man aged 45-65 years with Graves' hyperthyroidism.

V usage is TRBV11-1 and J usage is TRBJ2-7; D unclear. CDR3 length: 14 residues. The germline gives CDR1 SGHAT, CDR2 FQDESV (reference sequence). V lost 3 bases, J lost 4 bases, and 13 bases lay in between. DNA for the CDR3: TGTGCCAGCAGCTTGGACGTAACATCTTACGAGCAGTACTTC. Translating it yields CASSLDVTSYEQYF.

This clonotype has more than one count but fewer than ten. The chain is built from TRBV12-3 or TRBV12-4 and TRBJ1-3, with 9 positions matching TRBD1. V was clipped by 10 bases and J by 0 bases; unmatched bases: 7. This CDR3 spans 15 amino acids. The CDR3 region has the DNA TGTGCCATCTTTCCGGGACAGGGCTCTGGAAACACCATATATTTT. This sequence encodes CAIFPGQGSGNTIYF.

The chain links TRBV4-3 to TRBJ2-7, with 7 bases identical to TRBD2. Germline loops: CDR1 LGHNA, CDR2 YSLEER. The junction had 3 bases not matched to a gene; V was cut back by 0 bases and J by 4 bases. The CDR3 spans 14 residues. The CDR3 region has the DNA TGCGCCAGCAGCCAAGAGTGGACTAGGTACGAGCAGTACTTC. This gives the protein CASSQEWTRYEQYF.

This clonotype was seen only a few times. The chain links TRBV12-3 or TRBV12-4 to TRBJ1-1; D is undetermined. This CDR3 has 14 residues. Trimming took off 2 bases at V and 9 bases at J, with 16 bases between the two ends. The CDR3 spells CASSLSEDVRQAFF. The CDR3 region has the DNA TGTGCCAGCAGTTTATCAGAAGATGTTAGGCAAGCTTTCTTT.

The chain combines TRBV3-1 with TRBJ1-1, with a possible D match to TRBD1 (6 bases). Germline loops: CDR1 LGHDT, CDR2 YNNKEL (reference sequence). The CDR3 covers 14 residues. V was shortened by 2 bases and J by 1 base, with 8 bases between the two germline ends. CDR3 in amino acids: CASSQRGENTEAFF. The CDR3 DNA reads TGTGCCAGCAGCCAAAGGGGGGAGAACACTGAAGCTTTCTTT.

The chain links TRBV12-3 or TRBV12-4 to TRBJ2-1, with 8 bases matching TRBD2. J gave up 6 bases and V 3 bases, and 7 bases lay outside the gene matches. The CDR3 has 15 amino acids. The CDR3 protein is CASSFGREAFNEQFF. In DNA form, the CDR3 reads TGTGCCAGCAGTTTTGGGCGGGAGGCCTTCAATGAGCAGTTCTTC.

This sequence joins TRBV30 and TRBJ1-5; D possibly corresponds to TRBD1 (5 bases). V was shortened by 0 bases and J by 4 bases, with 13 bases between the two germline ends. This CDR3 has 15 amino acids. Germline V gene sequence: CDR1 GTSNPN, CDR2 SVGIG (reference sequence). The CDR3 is CAWSVEGEGNQPQHF. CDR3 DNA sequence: TGTGCCTGGAGTGTAGAGGGAGAGGGGAATCAGCCCCAGCATTTT.

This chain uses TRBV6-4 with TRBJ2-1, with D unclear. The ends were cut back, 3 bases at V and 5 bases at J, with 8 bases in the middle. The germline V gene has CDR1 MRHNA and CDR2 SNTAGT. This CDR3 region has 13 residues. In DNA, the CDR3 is TGTGCCAGCAGTGAGGTTAGGGACAATGAGCAGTTCTTC. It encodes CASSEVRDNEQFF.

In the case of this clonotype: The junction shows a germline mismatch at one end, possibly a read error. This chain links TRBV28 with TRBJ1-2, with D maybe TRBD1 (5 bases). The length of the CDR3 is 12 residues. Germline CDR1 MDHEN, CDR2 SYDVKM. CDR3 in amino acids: CASNQGGYGCTF. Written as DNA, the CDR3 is TGTGCCAGCAATCAGGGTGGCTATGGCTGCACCTTC.

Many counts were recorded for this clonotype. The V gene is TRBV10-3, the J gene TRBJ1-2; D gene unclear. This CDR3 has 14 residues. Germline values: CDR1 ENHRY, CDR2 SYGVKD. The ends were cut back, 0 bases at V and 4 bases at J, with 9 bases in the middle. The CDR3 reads CAISESGRSYGYTF. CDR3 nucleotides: TGTGCCATCAGTGAGTCCGGGAGGAGCTATGGCTACACCTTC.